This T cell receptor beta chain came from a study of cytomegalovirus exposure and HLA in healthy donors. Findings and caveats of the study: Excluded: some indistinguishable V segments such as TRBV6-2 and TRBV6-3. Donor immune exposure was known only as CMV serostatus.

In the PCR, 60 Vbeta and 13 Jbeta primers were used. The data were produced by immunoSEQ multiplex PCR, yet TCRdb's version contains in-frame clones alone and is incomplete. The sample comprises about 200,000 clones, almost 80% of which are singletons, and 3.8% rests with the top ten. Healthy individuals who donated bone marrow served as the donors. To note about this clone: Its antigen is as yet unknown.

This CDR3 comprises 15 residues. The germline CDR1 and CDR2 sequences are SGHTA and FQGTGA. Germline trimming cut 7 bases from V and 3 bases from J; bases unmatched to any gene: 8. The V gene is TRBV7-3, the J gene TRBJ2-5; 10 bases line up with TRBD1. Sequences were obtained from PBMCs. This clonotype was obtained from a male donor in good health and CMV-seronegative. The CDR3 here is CASTQGDRGEETQYF. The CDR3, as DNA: TGTGCCAGCACCCAGGGGGACAGGGGCGAAGAGACCCAGTACTTC.